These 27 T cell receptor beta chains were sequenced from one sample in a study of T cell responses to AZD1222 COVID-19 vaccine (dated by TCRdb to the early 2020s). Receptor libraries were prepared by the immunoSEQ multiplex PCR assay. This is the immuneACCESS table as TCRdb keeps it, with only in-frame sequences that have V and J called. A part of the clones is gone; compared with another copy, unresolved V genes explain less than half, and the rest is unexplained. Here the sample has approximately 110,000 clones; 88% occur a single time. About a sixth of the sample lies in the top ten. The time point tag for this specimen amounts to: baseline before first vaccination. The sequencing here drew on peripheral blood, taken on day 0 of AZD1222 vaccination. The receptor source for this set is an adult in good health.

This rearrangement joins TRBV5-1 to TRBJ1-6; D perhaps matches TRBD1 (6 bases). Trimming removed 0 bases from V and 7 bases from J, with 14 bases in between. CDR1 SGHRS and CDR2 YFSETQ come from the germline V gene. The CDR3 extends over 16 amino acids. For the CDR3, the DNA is TGCGCCAGCAGCTTGGTACAGGGTCTAGACAATTCACCCCTCCACTTT. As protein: CASSLVQGLDNSPLHF. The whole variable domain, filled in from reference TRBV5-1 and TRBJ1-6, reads KAGVTQTPRYLIKTRGQQVTLSCSPISGHRSVSWYQQTPGQGLQFLFEYFSETQRNKGNFPGRFSGRQFSNSRSEMNVSTLELGDSALYLCASSLVQGLDNSPLHFGNGTRLTVT.

The CDR3 here is CASSIDAGGSYEQYF. DNA for the CDR3: TGTGCCAGTAGTATAGATGCAGGGGGCTCCTACGAGCAGTACTTC. V and J are TRBV19 and TRBJ2-7; 7 bases are a match to TRBD1. The trim removed 0 bases at V and 0 bases at J, leaving 2 bases unmatched. Germline V gives CDR1 LNHDA, CDR2 SQIVND (reference sequence). The length of the CDR3 is 15 residues.

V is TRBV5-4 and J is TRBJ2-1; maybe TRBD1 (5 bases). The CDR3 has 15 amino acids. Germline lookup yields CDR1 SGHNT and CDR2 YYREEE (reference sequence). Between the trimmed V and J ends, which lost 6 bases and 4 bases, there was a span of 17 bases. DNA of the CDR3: TGTGCCAGCACCAGAAGGGGATTGGGGTACAATGAGCAGTTCTTC. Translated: CASTRRGLGYNEQFF.

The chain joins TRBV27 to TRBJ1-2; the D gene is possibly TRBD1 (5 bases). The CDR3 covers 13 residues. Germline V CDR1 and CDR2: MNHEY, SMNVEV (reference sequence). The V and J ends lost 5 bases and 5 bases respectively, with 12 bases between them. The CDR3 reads CASSTAKGYGYTF. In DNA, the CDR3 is TGTGCCAGCAGTACCGCTAAGGGGTATGGCTACACCTTC.

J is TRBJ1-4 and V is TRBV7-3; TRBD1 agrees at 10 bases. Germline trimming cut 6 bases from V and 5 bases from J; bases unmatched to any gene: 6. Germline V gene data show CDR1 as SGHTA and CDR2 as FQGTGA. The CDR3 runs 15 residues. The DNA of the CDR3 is TGTGCCAGCAGGTTGCCGGGACAGGGGAATGAAAAACTGTTTTTT. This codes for CASRLPGQGNEKLFF.

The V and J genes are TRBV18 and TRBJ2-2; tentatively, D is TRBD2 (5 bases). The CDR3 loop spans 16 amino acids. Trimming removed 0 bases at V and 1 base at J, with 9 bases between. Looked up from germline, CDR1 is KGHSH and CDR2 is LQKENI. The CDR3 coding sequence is TGTGCCAGCTCACCACCCGGGGTATGGAACACCGGGGAGCTGTTTTTT. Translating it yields CASSPPGVWNTGELFF.

Written as DNA, the CDR3 is TGTGCCAGCAGCCGTCCGGGACAGGTGACAGATACGCAGTATTTT. This translates into CASSRPGQVTDTQYF. This rearrangement joins TRBV6-5 to TRBJ2-3; 8 bases agree with TRBD1. The CDR3 sequence is 15 residues long. V lost 6 bases and J lost 3; bases outside the gene matches: 8. Germline loops: CDR1 MNHEY, CDR2 SVGAGI.

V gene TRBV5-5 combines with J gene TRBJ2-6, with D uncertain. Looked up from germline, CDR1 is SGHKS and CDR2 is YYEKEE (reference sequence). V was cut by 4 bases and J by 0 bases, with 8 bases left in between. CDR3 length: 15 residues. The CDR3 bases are TGTGCCAGCAGCCTGGCCTTCTCTGGGGCCAACGTCCTGACTTTC. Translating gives CASSLAFSGANVLTF.

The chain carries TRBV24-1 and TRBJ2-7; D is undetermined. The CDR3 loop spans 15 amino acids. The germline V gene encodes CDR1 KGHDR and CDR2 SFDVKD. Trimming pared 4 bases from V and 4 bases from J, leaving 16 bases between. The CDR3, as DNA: TGTGCCACCAGTGACCCTGCGATTCCCGTATACGAGCAGTACGTC. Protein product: CATSDPAIPVYEQYV.

The CDR3 spells CSARRSSEQFF. CDR3 in DNA: TGCAGTGCTAGGAGGTCCAGTGAGCAGTTCTTC. The J gene is TRBJ2-1, the V gene TRBV20-1; D uncertain. Germline assignment: CDR1 DFQATT and CDR2 SNEGSKA (reference sequence). The CDR3 loop spans 11 amino acids. Trimming cost V 3 bases and J 9 bases, with 9 bases left between them.

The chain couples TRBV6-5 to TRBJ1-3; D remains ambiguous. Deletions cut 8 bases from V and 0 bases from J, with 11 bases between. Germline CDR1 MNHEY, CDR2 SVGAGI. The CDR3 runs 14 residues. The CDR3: CASLTPSSGNTIYF. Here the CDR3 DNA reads TGTGCCAGCCTGACACCAAGCTCTGGAAACACCATATATTTT.

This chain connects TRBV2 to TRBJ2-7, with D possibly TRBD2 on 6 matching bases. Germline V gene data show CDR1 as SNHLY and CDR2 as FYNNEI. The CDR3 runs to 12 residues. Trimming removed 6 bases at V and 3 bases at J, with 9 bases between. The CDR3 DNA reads TGTGCCAGCAGGGCGGGGAGCTACGAGCAGTACTTC. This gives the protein CASRAGSYEQYF.

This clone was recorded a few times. This chain's CDR3 is CASSAGVNTGELFF. DNA for the CDR3: TGTGCCAGCAGTGCAGGGGTGAACACCGGGGAGCTGTTTTTT. The gene calls are TRBV27 and TRBJ2-2; the D gene is possibly TRBD1 (6 bases). V was pared by 5 bases and J by 1 base, with 8 bases between. CDR1 and CDR2 from the germline V gene are MNHEY and SMNVEV (reference sequence). This CDR3 comprises 14 residues.

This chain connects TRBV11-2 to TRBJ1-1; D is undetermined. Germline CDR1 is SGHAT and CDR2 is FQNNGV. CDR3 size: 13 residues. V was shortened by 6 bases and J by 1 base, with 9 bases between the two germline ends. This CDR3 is CASRSPRNTEAFF. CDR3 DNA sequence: TGTGCCAGCAGGTCACCTAGGAACACTGAAGCTTTCTTT.

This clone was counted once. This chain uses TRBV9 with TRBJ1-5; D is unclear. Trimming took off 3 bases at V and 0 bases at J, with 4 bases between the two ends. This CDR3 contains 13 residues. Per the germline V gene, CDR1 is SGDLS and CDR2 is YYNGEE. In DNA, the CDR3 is TGTGCCAGCAGCGCTTCTAGCAATCAGCCCCAGCATTTT. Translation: CASSASSNQPQHF.

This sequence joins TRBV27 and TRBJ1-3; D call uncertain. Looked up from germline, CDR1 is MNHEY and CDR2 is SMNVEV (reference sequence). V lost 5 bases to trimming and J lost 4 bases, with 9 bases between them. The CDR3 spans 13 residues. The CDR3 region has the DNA TGTGCCAGCAGTCAGCCCGGGGGAAACACCATATATTTT. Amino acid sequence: CASSQPGGNTIYF.

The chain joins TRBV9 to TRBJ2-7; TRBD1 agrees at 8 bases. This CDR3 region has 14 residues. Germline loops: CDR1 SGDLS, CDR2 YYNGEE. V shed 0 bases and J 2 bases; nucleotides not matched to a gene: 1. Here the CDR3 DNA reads TGTGCCAGCAGCGTAGGACAGGGGACCTACGAGCAGTACTTC. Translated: CASSVGQGTYEQYF.

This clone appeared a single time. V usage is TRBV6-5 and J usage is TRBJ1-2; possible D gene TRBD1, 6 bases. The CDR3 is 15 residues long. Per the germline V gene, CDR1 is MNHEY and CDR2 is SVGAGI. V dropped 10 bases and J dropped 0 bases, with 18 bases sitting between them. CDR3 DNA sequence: TGTGCCACCCGACGAGGGCAGGGGCCTAACTATGGCTACACCTTC. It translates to CATRRGQGPNYGYTF.

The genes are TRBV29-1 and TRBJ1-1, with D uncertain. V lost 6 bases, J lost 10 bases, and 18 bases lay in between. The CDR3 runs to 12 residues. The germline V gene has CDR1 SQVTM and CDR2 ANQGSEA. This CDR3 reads CSVHPGGSRAFF. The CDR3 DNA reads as TGCAGCGTCCACCCTGGAGGGAGCCGAGCTTTCTTT.

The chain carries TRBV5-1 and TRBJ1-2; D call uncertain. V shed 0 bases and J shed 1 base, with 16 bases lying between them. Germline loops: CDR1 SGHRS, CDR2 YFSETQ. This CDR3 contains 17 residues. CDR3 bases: TGCGCCAGCAGCTTGGCCGGCGTGGGAACCCTTAACTATGGCTACACCTTC. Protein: CASSLAGVGTLNYGYTF.

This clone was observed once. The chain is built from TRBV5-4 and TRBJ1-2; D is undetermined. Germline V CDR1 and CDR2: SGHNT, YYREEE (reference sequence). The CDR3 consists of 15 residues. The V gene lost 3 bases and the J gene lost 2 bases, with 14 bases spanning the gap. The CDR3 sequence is CASSSGAWVNYGYTF. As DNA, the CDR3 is TGTGCCAGCAGCTCGGGTGCATGGGTGAACTATGGCTACACCTTC.

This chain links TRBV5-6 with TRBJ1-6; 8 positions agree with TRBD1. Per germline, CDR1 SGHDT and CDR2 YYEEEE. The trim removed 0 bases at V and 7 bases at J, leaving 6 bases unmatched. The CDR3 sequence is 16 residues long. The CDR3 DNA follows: TGTGCCAGCAGCTTGGCCCTGGGACAGGAAAATTCACCCCTCCACTTT. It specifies CASSLALGQENSPLHF.

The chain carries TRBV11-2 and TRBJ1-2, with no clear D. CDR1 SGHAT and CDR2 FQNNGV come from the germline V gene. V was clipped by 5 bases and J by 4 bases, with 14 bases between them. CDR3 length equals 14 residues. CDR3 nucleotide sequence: TGTGCCAGCAGCCCAGGCCCCCCACGCTATGGCTACACCTTC. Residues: CASSPGPPRYGYTF.

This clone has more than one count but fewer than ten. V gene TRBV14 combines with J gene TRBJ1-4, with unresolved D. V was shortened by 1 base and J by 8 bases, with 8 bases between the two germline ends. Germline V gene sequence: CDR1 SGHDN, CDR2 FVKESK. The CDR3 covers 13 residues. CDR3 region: CASSQALREKLFF. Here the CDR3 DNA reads TGTGCCAGCAGCCAAGCCCTCAGGGAAAAACTGTTTTTT.

The CDR3 coding sequence is TGTGCCAGCAGCTTAGGGGGGAGTGGGGGTGCTGAAAAACTGTTTTTT. Translating gives CASSLGGSGGAEKLFF. The chain recombines TRBV7-6 with TRBJ1-4, with D possibly being TRBD1 (5 bases). V was pared by 1 base and J by 7 bases, with 16 bases between. This CDR3 contains 16 residues. Germline CDR1 is SGHVS and CDR2 is FNYEAQ.

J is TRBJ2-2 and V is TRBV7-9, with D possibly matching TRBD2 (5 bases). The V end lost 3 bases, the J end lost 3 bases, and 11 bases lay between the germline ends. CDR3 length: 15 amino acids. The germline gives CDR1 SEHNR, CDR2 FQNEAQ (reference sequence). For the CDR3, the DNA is TGTGCCAGCAGCTTGGGAGACTTAGACACCGGGGAGCTGTTTTTT. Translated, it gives CASSLGDLDTGELFF.

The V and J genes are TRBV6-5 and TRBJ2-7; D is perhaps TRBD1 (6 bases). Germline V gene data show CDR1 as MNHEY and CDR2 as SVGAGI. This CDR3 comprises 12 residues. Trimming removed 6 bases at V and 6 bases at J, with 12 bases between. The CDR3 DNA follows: TGTGCCAGCAGCCGGACAGCCCTCGAGCAGTACGTC. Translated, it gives CASSRTALEQYV.